Listed below are T cell receptor beta chains from one sample, sequenced in a study of OX40 agonist ivuxolimab in advanced cancers. Measured with immunoSEQ multiplex PCR; TCRdb has only the in-frame clones, and not every one. This sample yields around 9,800 clones, of which 77% are seen a single time; about a third belongs to the top ten. The sample was CD4+ or CD8+ T cells sorted from blood, taken in a trial of the OX40 agonist ivuxolimab. These receptor sequences come from an adult with an advanced solid tumor such as melanoma, head and neck, liver or kidney cancer. Each CDR3 is given with its conserved first and last residue. The order of the fields is V gene, D gene, J gene, CDR3 protein, CDR3 DNA. The D gene is left open where the match is weak.

TRBV19,.,TRBJ1-1,CASSPPGGGTEAFF,TGTGCCAGTAGTCCTCCGGGGGGAGGCACTGAAGCTTTCTTT
TRBV21-1,.,TRBJ2-7,CASSFGRGTGEIYEQYF,.
TRBV28,.,TRBJ1-3,CASLGAYSSSGNTIYF,TGTGCCAGCCTTGGGGCTTATTCCAGCTCTGGAAACACCATATATTTT
TRBV27,.,TRBJ1-1,CASRTGYAEAFF,TGTGCCAGCCGGACGGGGTACGCTGAAGCTTTCTTT
TRBV27,.,TRBJ2-1,CASSLSIRNYNEQFF,TGTGCCAGCAGTTTATCGATTCGTAACTACAATGAGCAGTTCTTC
TRBV4-1,.,TRBJ1-5,CASSQVQTGLGGNQPQHF,TGCGCCAGCAGCCAAGTCCAAACAGGGCTTGGCGGCAATCAGCCCCAGCATTTT
TRBV2,TRBD2,TRBJ2-2,CASSEASGSGGATGELFF,TGTGCCAGCAGTGAGGCTAGCGGGAGTGGGGGGGCCACCGGGGAGCTGTTTTTT
TRBV19,.,TRBJ1-1,CASSVTGRDTEAFF,TGTGCCAGTAGTGTAACAGGGAGGGACACTGAAGCTTTCTTT
TRBV28,.,TRBJ2-7,CARTAGTHRSGQYF,TGTGCCAGGACAGCCGGGACCCACCGGTCCGGGCAGTACTTC
TRBV2,TRBD1,TRBJ1-1,CASRETGGMNTEAFF,TGTGCCAGCAGGGAGACAGGGGGTATGAACACTGAAGCTTTCTTT